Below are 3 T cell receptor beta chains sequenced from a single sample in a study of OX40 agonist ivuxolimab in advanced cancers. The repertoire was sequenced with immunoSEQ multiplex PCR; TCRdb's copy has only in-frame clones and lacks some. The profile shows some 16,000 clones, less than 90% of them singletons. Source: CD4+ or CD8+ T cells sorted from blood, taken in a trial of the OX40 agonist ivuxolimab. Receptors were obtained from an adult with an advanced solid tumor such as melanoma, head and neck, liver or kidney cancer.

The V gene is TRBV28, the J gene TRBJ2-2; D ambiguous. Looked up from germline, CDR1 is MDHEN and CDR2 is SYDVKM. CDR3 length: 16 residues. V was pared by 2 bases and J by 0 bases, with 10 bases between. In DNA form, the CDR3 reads TGTGCCAGCAGTTTAGAGACGACGGCGAACACCGGGGAGCTGTTTTTT. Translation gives CASSLETTANTGELFF.

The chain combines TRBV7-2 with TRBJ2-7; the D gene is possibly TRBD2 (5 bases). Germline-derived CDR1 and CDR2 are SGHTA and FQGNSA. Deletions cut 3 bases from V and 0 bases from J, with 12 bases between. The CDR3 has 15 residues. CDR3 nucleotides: TGTGCCAGCAGCTTTGGGCTAGCCACCTCCTACGAGCAGTACTTC. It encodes CASSFGLATSYEQYF.

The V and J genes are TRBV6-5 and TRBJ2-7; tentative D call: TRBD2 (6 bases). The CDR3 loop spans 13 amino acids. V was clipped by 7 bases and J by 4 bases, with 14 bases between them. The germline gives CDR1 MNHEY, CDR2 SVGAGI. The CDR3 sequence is CASTPGLSYEQYF. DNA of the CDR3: TGTGCCAGCACCCCGGGACTGAGTTACGAGCAGTACTTC.